This T cell receptor (beta chain) was observed in a study of Ad26.COV2.S vaccination and SARS-CoV-2 variants. Study-level background: The authors gave Ad26.COV2.S intramuscularly, either once or twice 56 days apart.

This clone showed up just once. Treatment indicated: about 20 received Ad26.COV2.S at low or high dose, single or two shots; 5 received placebo; per-sample allocation not given. Repertoires come from day 63 after the first vaccine or placebo injection. The repertoire was sequenced with immunoSEQ multiplex PCR; TCRdb's copy has only in-frame clones and lacks some. The data contain roughly 350,000 clones, roughly 90% of them singletons. The CDR3 runs 15 residues. V lost 5 bases and J lost 1, with 11 bases in between. CDR1 and CDR2 from the germline V gene are LNHDA and SQIVND (reference sequence). This rearrangement joins TRBV19 to TRBJ2-2; D gene unclear. This specimen consisted of peripheral blood, obtained in a trial of Ad26.COV2.S vaccine versus placebo. This receptor was identified in a person aged 18-60 years who received the Ad26.COV2.S COVID-19 vaccine or a placebo. The CDR3 DNA reads as TGTGCCAGTAGTCCTACAGATTTGAACACCGGGGAGCTGTTTTTT. Encoded protein: CASSPTDLNTGELFF. Variable domain in full (rest from reference TRBV19 and TRBJ2-2): DGGITQSPKYLFRKEGQNVTLSCEQNLNHDAMYWYRQDPGQGLRLIYYSQIVNDFQKGDIAEGYSVSREKKESFPLTVTSAQKNPTAFYLCASSPTDLNTGELFFGEGSRLTVL.